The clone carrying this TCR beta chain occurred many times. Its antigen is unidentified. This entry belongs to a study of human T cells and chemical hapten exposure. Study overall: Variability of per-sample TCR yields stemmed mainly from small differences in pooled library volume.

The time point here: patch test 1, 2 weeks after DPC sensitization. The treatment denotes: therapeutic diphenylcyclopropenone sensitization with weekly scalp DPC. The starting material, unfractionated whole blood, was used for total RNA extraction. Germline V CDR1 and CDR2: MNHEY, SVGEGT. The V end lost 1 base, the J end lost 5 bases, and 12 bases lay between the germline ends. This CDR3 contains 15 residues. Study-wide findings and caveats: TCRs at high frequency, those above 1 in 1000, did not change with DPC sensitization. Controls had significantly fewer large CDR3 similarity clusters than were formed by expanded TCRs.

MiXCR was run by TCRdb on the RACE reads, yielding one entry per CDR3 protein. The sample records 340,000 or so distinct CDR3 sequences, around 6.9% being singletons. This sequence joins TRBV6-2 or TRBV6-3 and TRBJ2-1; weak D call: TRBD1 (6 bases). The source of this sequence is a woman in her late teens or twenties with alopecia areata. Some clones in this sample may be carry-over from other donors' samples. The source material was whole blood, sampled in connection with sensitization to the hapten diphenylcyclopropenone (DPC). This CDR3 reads CASSYWQGLDNEQFF. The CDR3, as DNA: TGTGCCAGCAGTTACTGGCAGGGGCTGGACAATGAGCAGTTCTTC.